In its sample, the clone carrying this TCR beta chain was seen a few times. Its antigen remains unknown. Data came from immunoSEQ multiplex PCR; TCRdb stores just in-frame clones and leaves some out. Among 94,000 or so clones listed, 80% to 85% were seen once. The sample originates from a study of OX40 agonist ivuxolimab in advanced cancers. Study information: Of mixed ages from about 20 to 80 and averaging roughly 60 years, the group was 65% to 85% male.

Autoimmune disease history or systemic immunosuppression led to patients being barred. Overall study results and limits: The work left the antigen specificity of expanded peripheral T cells undetermined.

The sequence came from an adult with an advanced solid tumor such as melanoma, head and neck, liver or kidney cancer. Sequencing used CD4+ or CD8+ T cells sorted from blood, obtained in a trial of the OX40 agonist ivuxolimab.

CDR3 nucleotides: TGCGCCAGCAGCTTGGGGTGGGGGGAAGACCAAGAGACCCAGTACTTC. Translation: CASSLGWGEDQETQYF. The genes are TRBV5-1 and TRBJ2-5; D is possibly TRBD2 (6 bases). Germline loops: CDR1 SGHRS, CDR2 YFSETQ. CDR3 length: 16 amino acids. Trimming took off 0 bases at V and 0 bases at J, with 12 bases between the two ends.